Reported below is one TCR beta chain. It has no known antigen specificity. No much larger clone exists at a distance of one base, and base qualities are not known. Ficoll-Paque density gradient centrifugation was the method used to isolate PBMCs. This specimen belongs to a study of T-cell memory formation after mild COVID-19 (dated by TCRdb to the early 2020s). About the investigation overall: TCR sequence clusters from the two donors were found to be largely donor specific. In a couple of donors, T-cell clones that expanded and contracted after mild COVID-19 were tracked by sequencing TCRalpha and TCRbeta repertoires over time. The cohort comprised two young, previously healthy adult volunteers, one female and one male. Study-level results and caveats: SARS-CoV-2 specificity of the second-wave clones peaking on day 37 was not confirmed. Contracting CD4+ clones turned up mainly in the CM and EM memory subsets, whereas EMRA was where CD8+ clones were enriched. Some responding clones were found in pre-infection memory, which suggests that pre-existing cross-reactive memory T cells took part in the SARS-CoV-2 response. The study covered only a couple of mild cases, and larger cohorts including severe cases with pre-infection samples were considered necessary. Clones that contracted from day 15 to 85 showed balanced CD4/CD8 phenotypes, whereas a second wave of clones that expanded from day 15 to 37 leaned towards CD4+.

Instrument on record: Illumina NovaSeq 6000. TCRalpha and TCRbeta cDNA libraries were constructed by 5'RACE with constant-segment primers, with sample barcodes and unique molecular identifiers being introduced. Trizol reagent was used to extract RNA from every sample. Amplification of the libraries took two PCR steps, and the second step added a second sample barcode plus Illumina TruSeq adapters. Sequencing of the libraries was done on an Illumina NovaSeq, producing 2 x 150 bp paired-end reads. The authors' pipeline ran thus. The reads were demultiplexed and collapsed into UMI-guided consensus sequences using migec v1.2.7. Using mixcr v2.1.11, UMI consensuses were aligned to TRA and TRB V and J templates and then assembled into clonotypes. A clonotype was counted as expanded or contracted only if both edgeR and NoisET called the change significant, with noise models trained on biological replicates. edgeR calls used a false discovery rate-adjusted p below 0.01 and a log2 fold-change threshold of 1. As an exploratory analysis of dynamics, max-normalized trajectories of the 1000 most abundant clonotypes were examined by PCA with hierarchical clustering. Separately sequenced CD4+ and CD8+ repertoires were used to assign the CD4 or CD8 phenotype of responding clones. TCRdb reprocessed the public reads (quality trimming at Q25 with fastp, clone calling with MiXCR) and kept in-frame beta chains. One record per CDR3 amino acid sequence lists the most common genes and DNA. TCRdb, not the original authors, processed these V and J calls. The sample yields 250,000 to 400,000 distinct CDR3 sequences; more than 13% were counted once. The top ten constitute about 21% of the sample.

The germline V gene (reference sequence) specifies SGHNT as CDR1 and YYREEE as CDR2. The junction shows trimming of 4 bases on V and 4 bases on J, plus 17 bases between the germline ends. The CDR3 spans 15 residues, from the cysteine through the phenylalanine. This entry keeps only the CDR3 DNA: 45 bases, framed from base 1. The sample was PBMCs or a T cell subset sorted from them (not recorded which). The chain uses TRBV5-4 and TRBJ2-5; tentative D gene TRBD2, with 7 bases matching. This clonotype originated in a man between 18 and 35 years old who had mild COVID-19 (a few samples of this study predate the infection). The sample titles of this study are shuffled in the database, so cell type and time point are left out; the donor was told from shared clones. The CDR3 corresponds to CASSRMGGGRETQYF. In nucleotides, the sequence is TGTGCCAGCAGCCGAATGGGGGGGGGCCGAGAGACCCAGTACTTC.